A selection of T cell receptor beta chains follows, all from one sample in a study of shared clonotypes between healthy human individuals. Generated by immunoSEQ multiplex PCR, the TCRdb table keeps only in-frame clones and is missing some. The data contain fewer than 2.5 million clones, approximately 93% of them singletons. Specimen: naive CD4+ T cells from PBMCs. These receptors all stem from a man aged 18 to 30 in good health. Some clones in this sample may be carry-over from other donors' samples. Both conserved end residues are trimmed from each CDR3. Clone size is shown for a subset of rows, as once, few, many or a class of expanded clone.

clone_size j_call v_call cdr3_aa
- TRBJ2-7 TRBV6-5 ASSRTGGQRYEQY
- TRBJ1-2 TRBV29-1 SVGGHLGYGYT
once TRBJ2-1 TRBV23-1 ASPLAGQAVDHEQF
- TRBJ2-3 TRBV27 ASSLFYSSNTDTQY
- TRBJ2-3 TRBV2 ASTARWATSSTDTQY
- TRBJ1-4 TRBV7-2 ASSLTGAWNEKLF
- TRBJ2-3 TRBV28 ASGTGDTQY
- TRBJ1-2 TRBV5-1 ASSPGHVEDYGYT
- TRBJ2-7 TRBV25-1 ASSDQGFSYEQY
- TRBJ2-7 TRBV6-1 ASTPDRGYSYEQY
- TRBJ2-2 TRBV7-7 ASSLVGDLTGELF
- TRBJ2-2 TRBV27 ASSLEDRGRLYPGELF
- TRBJ2-5 TRBV9 ASSYHEGRQETQY
once TRBJ2-3 TRBV12-5 ASGHGGSGRVGTDTQY
- TRBJ1-2 TRBV19 ASRNLLRTARDYGYT
- TRBJ2-7 TRBV6-5 ASVFGGSLYEQY
- TRBJ2-7 TRBV6-6 ASRKDIYVQY
- TRBJ1-1 TRBV11-2 ASSLASWTGMNTEAF
- TRBJ2-5 TRBV27 ASSLGAVQETQY
once TRBJ1-2 TRBV14 ASSQERRVFS
- TRBJ1-2 TRBV28 ASSPTDKVGGYT
- TRBJ2-6 TRBV10-2 ASSGTGTRGGTGANVLT
- TRBJ1-2 TRBV28 ASSPGGGTLNYGYT
- TRBJ2-3 TRBV28 ASTIDRRTDTQY
- TRBJ2-5 TRBV7-2 ASSLVRQETQY
- TRBJ1-1 TRBV23-1 ASSQSGQSNTEAF
once TRBJ2-2 TRBV7-2 ASSPRVTGELF
- TRBJ2-7 TRBV11-2 ASSLLAGGGPRDEQY
- TRBJ2-5 TRBV7-2 ASSLSSGETQY
once TRBJ2-5 TRBV18 ASSLGTGSGETQY
- TRBJ2-3 TRBV6-1 ASSGTGAFSTDTQY
- TRBJ1-5 TRBV4-1 ASSLGRVGVNQPQH
- TRBJ2-7 TRBV5-1 ASSGGRGLSYEQY
- TRBJ2-2 TRBV5-1 ASKLAGSPGELF
once TRBJ2-3 TRBV11-2 ASSLASLAGTDTQY
- TRBJ2-3 TRBV7-9 ASSLIPTGGTDTQY
- TRBJ1-4 TRBV19 ASRTTGRGEKLF
- TRBJ2-2 TRBV6-6 ASSSPGTGRAGELF
once TRBJ1-2 TRBV10-3 AISESGGRGYT
- TRBJ2-7 TRBV14 ASSTTGTGVREQY
- TRBJ1-2 TRBV9 ASSAPSYGYT
- TRBJ2-5 TRBV11-2 ASSFRLRFETQY
- TRBJ1-2 TRBV28 ASNGGSNYGYT
- TRBJ2-4 TRBV9 ASSVESSAAKNIQY
once TRBJ2-5 TRBV4-1 ASSQDWGRGETQY
- TRBJ1-2 TRBV6-5 ASSPKGSINYGYT
few TRBJ1-4 TRBV10-3 ATYGAEKLF
- TRBJ1-1 TRBV28 ASSLWRMNTEAF
- TRBJ2-4 TRBV5-5 ASSLIGGEGVIQY
few TRBJ1-1 TRBV7-7 ASSRDTNTEAF
few TRBJ2-1 TRBV18 ASSPDELSGRELYNEQF
- TRBJ2-4 TRBV10-3 AISEALAKNIQY
- TRBJ2-7 TRBV18 ASSPWTQGSEQY
- TRBJ1-3 TRBV18 ASSTSGTGSGNTIY
- TRBJ2-1 TRBV28 ASRGGSYNEQF